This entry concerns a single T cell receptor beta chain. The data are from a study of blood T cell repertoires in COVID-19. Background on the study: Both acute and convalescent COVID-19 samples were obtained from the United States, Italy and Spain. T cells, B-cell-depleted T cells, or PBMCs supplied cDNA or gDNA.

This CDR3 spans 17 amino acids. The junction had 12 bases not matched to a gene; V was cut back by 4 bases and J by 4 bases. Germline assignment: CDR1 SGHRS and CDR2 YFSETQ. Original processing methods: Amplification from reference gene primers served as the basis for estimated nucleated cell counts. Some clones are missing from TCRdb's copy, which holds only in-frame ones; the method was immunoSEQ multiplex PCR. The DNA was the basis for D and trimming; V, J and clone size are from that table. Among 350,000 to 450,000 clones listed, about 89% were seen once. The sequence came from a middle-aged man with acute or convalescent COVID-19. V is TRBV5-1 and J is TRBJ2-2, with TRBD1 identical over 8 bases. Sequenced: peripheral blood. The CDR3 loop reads CASSGLPGGQGTGELFF. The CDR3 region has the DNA TGCGCCAGCAGCGGACTCCCAGGGGGCCAGGGCACCGGGGAGCTGTTTTTT.